These T cell receptor beta chains were read from a single sample in a study of blood T cell repertoires in COVID-19. Using immunoSEQ multiplex PCR, the repertoire was profiled, and TCRdb retains in-frame clones only, with some absent. The table records around 400,000 clones, 70% to 90% of them present only once. The sequenced sample consisted of PBMCs or T cells enriched from blood (not recorded which). These receptors came from a woman under 30 who had been exposed to COVID-19. CDR3s include the opening cysteine and the closing phenylalanine or tryptophan. Fields, in order: clone size, D gene, V gene, J gene, CDR3 protein, CDR3 DNA. D genes are given only for firm matches. Some rows mark clone size as missing; the rest say once, few, many or name a class of expanded clone.

clone size: -; D gene: TRBD2; V gene: TRBV6-1; J gene: TRBJ2-1; CDR3 protein: CASSEGRAGVSYDEQFF; CDR3 DNA: TGTGCCAGCAGTGAGGGTCGGGCGGGAGTTTCTTACGATGAGCAGTTCTTC
clone size: -; D gene: TRBD1; V gene: TRBV27; J gene: TRBJ1-5; CDR3 protein: CASSRGGGYNQPQHF; CDR3 DNA: TGTGCCAGCAGCCGCGGAGGGGGCTACAATCAGCCCCAGCATTTT
clone size: -; D gene: TRBD2; V gene: TRBV29-1; J gene: TRBJ2-1; CDR3 protein: CSGLSGSLYNEQFF; CDR3 DNA: TGCAGCGGGTTAAGCGGGAGCCTCTACAATGAGCAGTTCTTC
clone size: -; D gene: TRBD1; V gene: TRBV4-1; J gene: TRBJ1-1; CDR3 protein: CASSRGTGTGGMNTEAFF; CDR3 DNA: TGCGCCAGCAGCCGAGGAACCGGGACAGGGGGCATGAACACTGAAGCTTTCTTT
clone size: -; D gene: -; V gene: TRBV2; J gene: TRBJ1-1; CDR3 protein: CASSQDKALDRAFF; CDR3 DNA: TGTGCCAGCAGTCAGGACAAGGCCCTAGATAGGGCTTTCTTT
clone size: -; D gene: -; V gene: TRBV7-2; J gene: TRBJ1-5; CDR3 protein: CASSSLTVQPQHF; CDR3 DNA: TGTGCCAGCAGCTCCCTGACAGTACAGCCCCAGCATTTT
clone size: -; D gene: TRBD2; V gene: TRBV2; J gene: TRBJ2-1; CDR3 protein: CASSGGSKEQFF; CDR3 DNA: TGTGCCAGCAGCGGCGGGAGTAAGGAGCAGTTCTTC
clone size: -; D gene: TRBD1; V gene: TRBV18; J gene: TRBJ2-7; CDR3 protein: CASSSTPRTGSYEQYF; CDR3 DNA: TGTGCCAGCTCGTCAACCCCCCGGACAGGGTCCTACGAGCAGTACTTC
clone size: -; D gene: TRBD2; V gene: TRBV7-8; J gene: TRBJ2-5; CDR3 protein: CASSFGGLAGPQETQYF; CDR3 DNA: TGTGCCAGCAGCTTTGGCGGACTAGCGGGGCCACAAGAGACCCAGTACTTC
clone size: -; D gene: TRBD2; V gene: TRBV11-3; J gene: TRBJ2-1; CDR3 protein: CASSRLAGEGNEQFF; CDR3 DNA: TGTGCCAGCAGCAGACTAGCGGGAGAAGGAAATGAGCAGTTCTTC
clone size: -; D gene: -; V gene: TRBV29-1; J gene: TRBJ2-7; CDR3 protein: CSVVQASGGPYEQYF; CDR3 DNA: TGCAGCGTTGTCCAGGCCTCTGGCGGGCCCTACGAGCAGTACTTC
clone size: -; D gene: -; V gene: TRBV28; J gene: TRBJ1-1; CDR3 protein: CASGGVSAEAFF; CDR3 DNA: TGTGCCAGCGGGGGGGTTTCGGCTGAAGCTTTCTTT
clone size: -; D gene: -; V gene: TRBV6-4; J gene: TRBJ2-7; CDR3 protein: CASSLLSYEQYF; CDR3 DNA: TGTGCCAGCAGCCTCCTCTCCTACGAGCAGTACTTC
clone size: once; D gene: -; V gene: TRBV5-1; J gene: TRBJ1-4; CDR3 protein: CASRGAGTSTNEKLFF; CDR3 DNA: TGCGCCAGCAGGGGCGCGGGGACCTCAACTAATGAAAAACTGTTTTTT
clone size: -; D gene: TRBD1; V gene: TRBV5-1; J gene: TRBJ1-1; CDR3 protein: CASSLRQGEAFF; CDR3 DNA: TGCGCCAGCAGCTTACGACAGGGAGAAGCTTTCTTT
clone size: -; D gene: TRBD2; V gene: TRBV7-7; J gene: TRBJ2-3; CDR3 protein: CASSPSGARTDTQYF; CDR3 DNA: TGTGCCAGCAGCCCTAGCGGGGCCCGCACAGATACGCAGTATTTT
clone size: -; D gene: TRBD2; V gene: TRBV11-2; J gene: TRBJ2-1; CDR3 protein: CASSLSGGPNEQFF; CDR3 DNA: TGTGCCAGCAGCTTAAGCGGGGGCCCCAATGAGCAGTTCTTC
clone size: -; D gene: TRBD1; V gene: TRBV14; J gene: TRBJ1-2; CDR3 protein: CASSQEDRDYYGYTF; CDR3 DNA: TGTGCCAGCAGCCAAGAGGACAGGGACTACTATGGCTACACCTTC
clone size: -; D gene: -; V gene: TRBV6-2/TRBV6-3; J gene: TRBJ1-2; CDR3 protein: CASSYSRAYGYTF; CDR3 DNA: TGTGCCAGCAGTTACTCGCGTGCCTATGGCTACACCTTC
clone size: -; D gene: TRBD1; V gene: TRBV19; J gene: TRBJ1-1; CDR3 protein: CASRAGTDRTEAFF; CDR3 DNA: TGTGCCAGTAGGGCCGGGACAGATAGAACTGAAGCTTTCTTT
clone size: -; D gene: TRBD1; V gene: TRBV9; J gene: TRBJ1-2; CDR3 protein: CASSYSRDRLNYGYTF; CDR3 DNA: TGTGCCAGCAGCTATAGCCGGGACAGGCTAAACTATGGCTACACCTTC
clone size: -; D gene: -; V gene: TRBV4-3; J gene: TRBJ2-7; CDR3 protein: CASSQDRAYEQYF; CDR3 DNA: TGCGCCAGCAGCCAAGACAGGGCCTACGAGCAGTACTTC
clone size: -; D gene: -; V gene: TRBV27; J gene: TRBJ1-1; CDR3 protein: CASSWTASAEAFF; CDR3 DNA: TGTGCCAGCAGTTGGACAGCGAGCGCTGAAGCTTTCTTT
clone size: -; D gene: -; V gene: TRBV18; J gene: TRBJ2-2; CDR3 protein: CASSPLPFIEDTGELFF; CDR3 DNA: TGTGCCAGCTCACCCCTACCCTTCATCGAGGACACCGGGGAGCTGTTTTTT
clone size: -; D gene: TRBD2; V gene: TRBV28; J gene: TRBJ2-3; CDR3 protein: CASSFPGLAGGFRADTQYF; CDR3 DNA: TGTGCCAGCAGTTTTCCAGGACTAGCGGGAGGGTTCAGGGCCGATACGCAGTATTTT
clone size: -; D gene: -; V gene: TRBV27; J gene: TRBJ1-1; CDR3 protein: CASSPIPDRNTEAFF; CDR3 DNA: TGTGCCAGCAGTCCTATTCCGGACAGGAACACTGAAGCTTTCTTT
clone size: -; D gene: -; V gene: TRBV9; J gene: TRBJ1-1; CDR3 protein: CASAKIPTEAFF; CDR3 DNA: TGTGCCAGCGCGAAGATCCCCACTGAAGCTTTCTTT
clone size: -; D gene: TRBD1; V gene: TRBV7-9; J gene: TRBJ2-7; CDR3 protein: CASSFKTHWDREWAYEQYF; CDR3 DNA: TGTGCCAGCAGCTTCAAGACGCACTGGGACAGGGAGTGGGCCTACGAGCAGTACTTC
clone size: once; D gene: TRBD1; V gene: TRBV6-5; J gene: TRBJ2-7; CDR3 protein: CASSGTGNYEQYF; CDR3 DNA: TGTGCCAGCAGCGGGACAGGTAACTACGAGCAGTACTTC
clone size: once; D gene: TRBD1; V gene: TRBV10-3; J gene: TRBJ1-5; CDR3 protein: CAISDFLVAQVRGNNQPQHF; CDR3 DNA: TGTGCCATCAGTGACTTCCTGGTGGCCCAGGTCAGGGGGAACAATCAGCCCCAGCATTTT
clone size: -; D gene: TRBD2; V gene: TRBV7-3; J gene: TRBJ2-2; CDR3 protein: CASNTREASGGITGELFF; CDR3 DNA: TGTGCCAGCAATACTCGGGAGGCTAGCGGGGGGATAACCGGGGAGCTGTTTTTT
clone size: once; D gene: -; V gene: TRBV6-5; J gene: TRBJ1-5; CDR3 protein: CASNAGVNQPQHF; CDR3 DNA: TGTGCGTCCAATGCGGGGGTCAATCAGCCCCAGCATTTT
clone size: -; D gene: TRBD1; V gene: TRBV29-1; J gene: TRBJ2-7; CDR3 protein: CSVARLGRGLEQYF; CDR3 DNA: TGCAGCGTTGCTCGTCTGGGCAGGGGGCTCGAGCAGTACTTC
clone size: -; D gene: -; V gene: TRBV19; J gene: TRBJ1-5; CDR3 protein: CASSIESENQPQHF; CDR3 DNA: TGTGCCAGTAGTATAGAGTCAGAAAATCAGCCCCAGCATTTT
clone size: -; D gene: TRBD1; V gene: TRBV7-9; J gene: TRBJ2-7; CDR3 protein: CASSLEGQGEQYF; CDR3 DNA: TGTGCCAGCAGCTTGGAGGGACAGGGCGAGCAGTACTTC
clone size: -; D gene: TRBD1; V gene: TRBV5-1; J gene: TRBJ2-5; CDR3 protein: CASSFNRGRETQYF; CDR3 DNA: TGCGCCAGCAGCTTTAACAGGGGGCGAGAGACCCAGTACTTC
clone size: -; D gene: TRBD2; V gene: TRBV27; J gene: TRBJ2-7; CDR3 protein: CASSFLGTSGSLVYEQYF; CDR3 DNA: TGTGCCAGCAGTTTCCTCGGGACTAGCGGGAGTTTGGTCTACGAGCAGTACTTC
clone size: -; D gene: -; V gene: TRBV7-2; J gene: TRBJ2-5; CDR3 protein: CASSLGRGGVQETQYF; CDR3 DNA: TGTGCCAGCAGCTTAGGGAGGGGCGGGGTCCAAGAGACCCAGTACTTC
clone size: -; D gene: TRBD2; V gene: TRBV2; J gene: TRBJ2-7; CDR3 protein: CASSSGTSGVPRGLQYF; CDR3 DNA: TGTGCCAGCAGTTCCGGGACTAGCGGAGTACCGCGGGGGTTGCAGTACTTC
clone size: -; D gene: -; V gene: TRBV18; J gene: TRBJ2-3; CDR3 protein: CASSPPPLPEDTQYF; CDR3 DNA: TGTGCCAGCTCACCACCTCCACTGCCCGAAGATACGCAGTATTTT
clone size: -; D gene: -; V gene: TRBV5-1; J gene: TRBJ2-2; CDR3 protein: CASSVGSGQRTGELFF; CDR3 DNA: TGCGCCAGCAGCGTAGGATCGGGACAAAGGACCGGGGAGCTGTTTTTT
clone size: -; D gene: -; V gene: TRBV9; J gene: TRBJ2-5; CDR3 protein: CASSVVGGPGETQYF; CDR3 DNA: TGTGCCAGCAGCGTAGTCGGGGGTCCAGGGGAGACCCAGTACTTC
clone size: few; D gene: -; V gene: TRBV19; J gene: TRBJ1-5; CDR3 protein: CASSIDGAYQPQHF; CDR3 DNA: TGTGCCAGTAGTATAGATGGGGCATATCAGCCCCAGCATTTT
clone size: few; D gene: -; V gene: TRBV27; J gene: TRBJ1-1; CDR3 protein: CASSLLGSSITEAFF; CDR3 DNA: TGTGCCAGCAGTTTACTCGGGTCGTCGATCACTGAAGCTTTCTTT
clone size: -; D gene: TRBD1; V gene: TRBV27; J gene: TRBJ1-1; CDR3 protein: CASSLLGQGAEAFF; CDR3 DNA: TGTGCCAGCAGTTTGCTCGGACAGGGGGCTGAAGCTTTCTTT